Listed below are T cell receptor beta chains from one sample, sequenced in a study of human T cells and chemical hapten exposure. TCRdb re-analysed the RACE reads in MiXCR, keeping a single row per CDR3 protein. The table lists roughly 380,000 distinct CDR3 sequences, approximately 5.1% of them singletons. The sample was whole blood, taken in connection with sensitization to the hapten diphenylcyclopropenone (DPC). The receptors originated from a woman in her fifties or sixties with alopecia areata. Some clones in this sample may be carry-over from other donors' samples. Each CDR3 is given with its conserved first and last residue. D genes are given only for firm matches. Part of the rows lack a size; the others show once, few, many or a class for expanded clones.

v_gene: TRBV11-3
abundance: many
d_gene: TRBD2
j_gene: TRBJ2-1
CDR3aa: CASSLGVLAPEQFF
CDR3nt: TGTGCCAGCAGCTTAGGGGTACTAGCGCCTGAGCAGTTCTTC

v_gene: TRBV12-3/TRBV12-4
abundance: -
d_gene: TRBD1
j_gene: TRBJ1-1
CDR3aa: CASSRDRATEAFF
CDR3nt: TGTGCCAGCAGCCGGGACAGGGCAACTGAAGCTTTCTTT

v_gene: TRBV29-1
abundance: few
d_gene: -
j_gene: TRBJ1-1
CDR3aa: CSVGESRSEAFF
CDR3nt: TGCAGCGTTGGGGAATCAAGGTCCGAAGCTTTCTTT

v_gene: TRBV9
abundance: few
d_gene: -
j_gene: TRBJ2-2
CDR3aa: CASTGANTGELFF
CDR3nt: TGTGCCAGCACGGGGGCAAACACCGGGGAGCTGTTTTTT

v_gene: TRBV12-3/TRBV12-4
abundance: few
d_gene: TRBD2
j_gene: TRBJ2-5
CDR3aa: CASSYRGVAGGQETQYF
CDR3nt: TGTGCCAGCAGTTACAGGGGGGTAGCGGGAGGCCAAGAGACCCAGTACTTC

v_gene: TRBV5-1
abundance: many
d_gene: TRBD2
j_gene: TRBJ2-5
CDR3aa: CASSLERGGSRETQYF
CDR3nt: TGCGCCAGCAGCTTGGAACGAGGCGGGAGCCGGGAGACCCAGTACTTC

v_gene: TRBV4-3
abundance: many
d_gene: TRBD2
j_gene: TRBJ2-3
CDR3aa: CASGLGLAGPTDTQYF
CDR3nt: TGCGCCAGCGGGCTTGGACTAGCGGGGCCCACAGATACGCAGTATTTT

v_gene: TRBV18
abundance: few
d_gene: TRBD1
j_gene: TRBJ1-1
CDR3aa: CASSRDTGGYTEAFF
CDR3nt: TGTGCCAGCTCACGGGATACAGGGGGCTACACTGAAGCTTTCTTT

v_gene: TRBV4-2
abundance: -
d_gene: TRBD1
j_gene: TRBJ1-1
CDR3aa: CASSQKGADTEAFF
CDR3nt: TGTGCCAGCAGCCAGAAGGGGGCTGACACTGAAGCTTTCTTT

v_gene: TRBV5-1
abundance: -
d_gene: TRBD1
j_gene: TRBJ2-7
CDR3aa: CASSPPGQGNGEQYF
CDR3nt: TGCGCCAGCAGCCCGCCGGGACAGGGGAATGGCGAGCAGTACTTC

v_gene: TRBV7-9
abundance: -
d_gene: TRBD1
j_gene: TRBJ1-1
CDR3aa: CASSPGAGTGGTEAFF
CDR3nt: TGTGCCAGCAGCCCCGGAGCCGGGACAGGGGGCACTGAAGCTTTCTTT

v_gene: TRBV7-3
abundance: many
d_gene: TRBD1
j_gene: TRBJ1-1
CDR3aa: CASSPAPSGQLPRMVEAFF
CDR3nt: TGTGCCAGCAGCCCAGCCCCGTCGGGACAGCTACCTCGAATGGTAGAAGCTTTCTTT

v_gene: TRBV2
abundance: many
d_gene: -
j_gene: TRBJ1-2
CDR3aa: CASSEETYGYTF
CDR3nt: TGTGCCAGCAGTGAAGAGACCTATGGCTACACCTTC

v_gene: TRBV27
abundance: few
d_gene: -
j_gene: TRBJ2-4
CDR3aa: CASSLYGGHIQYF
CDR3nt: TGTGCCAGCAGTTTATATGGGGGACACATTCAGTACTTC

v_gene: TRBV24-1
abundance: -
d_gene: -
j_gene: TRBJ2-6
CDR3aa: CATGAGDGANVLTF
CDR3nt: TGTGCCACCGGGGCAGGGGATGGGGCCAACGTCCTGACTTTC

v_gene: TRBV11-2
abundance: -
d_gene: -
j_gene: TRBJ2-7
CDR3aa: CASSLDRGNEQYF
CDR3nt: TGTGCCAGCAGCTTAGACAGGGGCAACGAGCAGTACTTC

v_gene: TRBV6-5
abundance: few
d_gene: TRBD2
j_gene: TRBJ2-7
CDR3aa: CASSYGEGVEQYF
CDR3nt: TGTGCCAGCAGTTACGGGGAGGGAGTGGAGCAGTACTTC

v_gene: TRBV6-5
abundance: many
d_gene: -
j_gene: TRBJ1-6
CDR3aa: CASSYRVESPLHF
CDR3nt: TGTGCCAGCAGTTACAGGGTGGAGTCACCCCTCCACTTT

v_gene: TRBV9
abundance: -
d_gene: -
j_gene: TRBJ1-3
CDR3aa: CASSSNRALSGNTMYF
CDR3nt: TGTGCCAGCAGCTCAAACAGGGCCCTCTCTGGAAACACCATGTATTTT

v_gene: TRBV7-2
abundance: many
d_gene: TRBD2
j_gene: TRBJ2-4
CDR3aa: CASSSLAGGPRNIQYF
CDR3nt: TGTGCCAGCAGCTCCCTAGCGGGAGGGCCCAGAAACATTCAGTACTTC

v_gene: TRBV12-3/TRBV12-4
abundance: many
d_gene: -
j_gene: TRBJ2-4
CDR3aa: CASSPGHLAKNIQYF
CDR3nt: TGTGCCAGCAGTCCGGGACACCTAGCCAAAAACATTCAGTACTTC

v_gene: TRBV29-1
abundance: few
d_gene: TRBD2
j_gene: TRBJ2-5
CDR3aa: CSVPMGGVETQYF
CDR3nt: TGCAGCGTCCCGATGGGAGGGGTGGAGACCCAGTACTTC

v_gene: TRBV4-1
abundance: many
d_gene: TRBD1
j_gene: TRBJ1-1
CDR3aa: CASSQARGRGTPEAFF
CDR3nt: TGCGCCAGCAGCCAAGCGCGAGGCAGGGGGACACCTGAAGCTTTCTTT

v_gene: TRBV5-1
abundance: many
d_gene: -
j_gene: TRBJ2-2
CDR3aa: CASSLADDWDNTGELFF
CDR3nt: TGCGCCAGCAGCTTGGCCGATGATTGGGATAACACCGGGGAGCTGTTTTTT

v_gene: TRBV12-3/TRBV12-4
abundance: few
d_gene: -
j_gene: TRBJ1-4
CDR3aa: CASSFVSGSEKLFF
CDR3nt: TGTGCCAGCAGTTTTGTCAGTGGATCTGAAAAACTGTTTTTT

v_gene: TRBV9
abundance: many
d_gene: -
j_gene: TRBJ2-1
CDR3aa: CASSVDLYNEQFF
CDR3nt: TGTGCCAGCAGCGTAGATTTGTACAATGAGCAGTTCTTC

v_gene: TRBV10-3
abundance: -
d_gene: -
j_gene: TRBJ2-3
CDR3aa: CAIAQGTDTQYF
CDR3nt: TGTGCCATCGCACAGGGCACAGATACGCAGTATTTT

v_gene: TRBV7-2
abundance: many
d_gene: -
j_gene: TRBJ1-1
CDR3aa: CASSSQGRRNTEAFF
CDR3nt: TGTGCCAGCAGCTCACAGGGAAGAAGAAACACTGAAGCTTTCTTT

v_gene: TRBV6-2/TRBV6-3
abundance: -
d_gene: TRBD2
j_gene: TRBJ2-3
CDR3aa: CASSYLPSGGAKDTQYF
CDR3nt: TGTGCCAGCAGTTACTTGCCCAGCGGGGGGGCGAAAGATACGCAGTATTTT

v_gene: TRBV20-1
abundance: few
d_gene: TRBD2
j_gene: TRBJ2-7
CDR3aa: CSATPYALVKLAGGSGEQYF
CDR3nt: TGCAGTGCTACCCCCTACGCCTTGGTGAAACTAGCGGGAGGGTCAGGCGAGCAGTACTTC